The present entry profiles one T cell receptor (beta chain) with its context. The antigen is not known. From germline, CDR1 is LGHNA and CDR2 YSLEER. V dropped 0 bases and J dropped 8; count of bases not matched to a gene: 7. This CDR3 is 16 amino acids long. This record belongs to a study of cytomegalovirus exposure and HLA in healthy donors. The study ran its PCR with 60 Vbeta and 13 Jbeta primers. This table comes from immunoSEQ multiplex PCR, and its TCRdb copy is limited to in-frame clones, with some not included. Across approximately 50,000 clones, the top ten clones capture about 2.3% of the sample. Study-wide findings and caveats: Versus the roughly 700-donor mean, an Asian-associated ancestry cluster reportedly showed fewer N-insertions in a later analysis. Sequencing likely generated an artifact that appeared as a cluster of highly shared sequence variants. By a later analysis, the bulk of CMV-associated TCR beta chains appeared HLA-restricted.

Source material: PBMCs. The receptor's source is a female donor in good health and CMV-seronegative. This sequence joins TRBV4-3 and TRBJ1-6; 7 bases align to TRBD1. The CDR3 nucleotides read TGCGCCAGCAGCCAAGATTGGGGACAGACCTATTCACCCCTCCACTTT. This encodes CASSQDWGQTYSPLHF.